The rows below give T cell receptor beta chains drawn from one sample of a study of T cells in Graves' hyperthyroidism and ophthalmopathy. TCRdb called the multiplex PCR reads again in MiXCR, with one record for every CDR3 protein. This sample has 370,000 or so distinct CDR3 sequences, with around 14% found just once. Source material: blood. The origin of the receptors is a woman aged 18-35 years with Graves' hyperthyroidism that later progressed to Graves' ophthalmopathy. The CDR3 runs from the conserved cysteine through the conserved F or W. Expanded clones get a size class; other rows say once, few or many, or leave the size out.

>TRBV4-1|NA
CASSQAPRVHGYTF
>TRBV24-1|NA
CATSLLAGYLNEQFF
>TRBV18|NA
CASSLGTSGAIYNEQFF
>TRBV15|many
CATSRVPAGVSNEQFF
>TRBV7-2|NA
CASSHSGSGTKNIQYF
>TRBV27|few
CASSPRQGRDTDTQYF
>TRBV6-1|many
CASKGGVGSAYEQYF
>TRBV10-1|many
CASSEYAGTGSSEQYF
>TRBV7-2|many
CASRFSSHPNTEAFF
>TRBV18|many
CASSPNGENNQPQHF
>TRBV7-3|NA
CASSSIGIAGAGELFF
>TRBV24-1|many
CATSDNTGGLNYGYTF
>TRBV20-1|many
CSAHRGGNYEQYF
>TRBV6-1|NA
CASSVPGTLYEQYF
>TRBV20-1|few
CSATRRDKVYEQYF
>TRBV14|NA
CASSFNSLAGATDTQYF
>TRBV2|NA
CASSAVEQGRGRNEQFF
>TRBV5-1|many
CASSSGTTGLVTEAFF
>TRBV7-8|many
CASSGGLNGNTIYF
>TRBV28|many
CASSLADGYQETQYF
>TRBV11-2|many
CASSPGTAIAKNIQYF
>TRBV6-2/TRBV6-3|many
CASSLGRSYGYTF
>TRBV5-4|NA
CASTRTSGRANEQFF